This T cell receptor beta chain was documented in a study of T-cell memory formation after mild COVID-19. Study-wide findings and caveats: Clones that contracted from day 15 to 85 were balanced CD4/CD8, while later expanders leaned CD4+. In second-wave clones peaking day 37, SARS-CoV-2 specificity remained unconfirmed.

CDR3 length: 14 amino acids. V gave up 3 bases and J gave up 10 bases; unmatched junction bases: 4. Looked up from germline, CDR1 is SGHRS and CDR2 is YFSETQ. There are many counts of this clonotype. Its antigen is not known. One entry per CDR3 protein results from TCRdb running MiXCR on the 5' RACE reads. The top ten hold under 25% of the sample, which has just over 350,000 distinct CDR3 sequences, approximately 14% seen once. The sequence came from a man younger than 35 who had mild COVID-19 (a few samples of this study predate the infection). Cell type and time point are not known. The V gene is TRBV5-1, the J gene TRBJ2-1, with TRBD2 identical over 13 bases. Sequenced sample: PBMCs or a T cell subset sorted from them (not recorded which). This CDR3 reads CASSSTSGGAEQFF. The CDR3, as DNA: TGCGCCAGCAGCTCTACTAGCGGGGGGGCAGAGCAGTTCTTC.